The present T cell receptor (beta chain) was sequenced within a study of glioma-infiltrating T cells. Study findings and constraints: Above-expected tissue-blood divergence occurred in all gliomas, most in low-grade ones.

V lost 0 bases to trimming and J lost 4 bases, with 15 bases between them. This CDR3 has 15 residues. Germline CDR1 DFQATT, CDR2 SNEGSKA (reference sequence). The iRepertoire nested amplicon-rescue multiplex PCR amplified TCR alpha and beta CDR3s from RNA. One entry per CDR3 protein, called by TCRdb with MiXCR from the multiplex PCR reads. The sample shows about 140,000 distinct CDR3 sequences, around 42% of them seen only once. A word on this clonotype: Its target is unknown.

The chain joins TRBV20-1 to TRBJ1-2; no firm D call. Sample: glioma tissue, nonneoplastic brain tissue, or PBMCs (not recorded which). The source is a human donor with low-grade glioma or glioblastoma, undergoing nonglioma brain surgery, or in good health (not recorded which). The CDR3, as DNA: TGCAGTGCTAGAGATTCCACCACCAGTATCTATGGCTACACCTTC. It codes for CSARDSTTSIYGYTF.